These T cell receptor beta chains were read from a single sample in a study of vaccination effects on CD4 cells after COVID-19. Produced via immunoSEQ multiplex PCR; TCRdb's table is partial and in-frame only. The sample lists approximately 26,000 clones; 75% to 80% were seen once. Antigen specificity for these receptors is unknown. This sample comprised CD4+ T cells from PBMCs cultured with SARS-CoV-2 spike peptides, obtained after COVID-19 vaccination. The receptors were sampled from a human donor who received a COVID-19 vaccine. Some clones in this sample may be carry-over from other donors' samples. Each CDR3 is given with its conserved first and last residue. The D gene is left open where the match is weak. The size field is filled for only some rows; it gives once, few, many or a size class.

V gene	D gene	J gene	clone size	CDR3 protein	CDR3 DNA
TRBV3-1/TRBV3-2	NA	TRBJ2-1	NA	CASSQDTTKFRSYEQFF	TGTGCCAGCAGCCAAGATACGACTAAGTTTCGGTCGTATGAGCAGTTCTTC
TRBV18	NA	TRBJ1-4	once	CASSSRQPATNEKLFF	TGTGCCAGCTCATCTAGACAGCCAGCAACTAATGAAAAACTGTTTTTT
TRBV10-3	NA	TRBJ1-1	NA	CAMTRDLNTEAFF	TGTGCCATGACACGGGACCTGAACACTGAAGCTTTCTTT
TRBV6-1	NA	TRBJ2-5	NA	CASSEDPGRETQYF	TGTGCCAGCAGTGAAGATCCGGGTCGGGAGACCCAGTACTTC
TRBV5-1	NA	TRBJ2-5	NA	CASTYPGETQYF	TGCGCCAGCACCTATCCGGGAGAGACCCAGTACTTC
TRBV3-1/TRBV3-2	NA	TRBJ2-5	NA	CASSPRTVFKETQYF	TGTGCCAGCAGCCCCCGGACTGTCTTTAAAGAGACCCAGTACTTC
TRBV27	NA	TRBJ1-1	once	CASSFSGSDTEAFF	TGTGCCAGCAGTTTTTCCGGGTCAGACACTGAAGCTTTCTTT
TRBV9	NA	TRBJ1-3	NA	CASSVDRSFGNTIYF	TGTGCCAGCAGCGTAGACAGGAGTTTTGGAAACACCATATATTTT
TRBV5-6	TRBD1	TRBJ2-3	few	CASSPGQGFADTQYF	TGTGCCAGCAGCCCAGGACAGGGCTTTGCAGATACGCAGTATTTT
TRBV24-1	TRBD2	TRBJ2-3	NA	CATSDEGRGGRRTQYF	TGTGCCACCAGTGATGAGGGGCGGGGGGGCCGTCGGACGCAGTATTTT
TRBV6-5	NA	TRBJ2-2	NA	CASSYSPISSAGELFF	TGTGCCAGCAGTTACTCTCCCATTTCTTCCGCCGGGGAGCTGTTTTTT
TRBV5-1	NA	TRBJ1-3	NA	CASSLVTGSGNTIYF	TGCGCCAGCAGCTTGGTTACAGGATCTGGAAACACCATATATTTT
TRBV3-1/TRBV3-2	NA	TRBJ2-3	NA	CASSPGWSDTQYF	TGTGCCAGCAGCCCGGGCTGGTCAGATACGCAGTATTTT
TRBV5-8	TRBD2	TRBJ2-3	NA	CASPGTILSTKTDTQYF	TGTGCCAGCCCAGGGACTATCCTATCGACTAAGACAGATACGCAGTATTTT